This is a list of T cell receptor beta chains from one sample in a study of molecular identifiers for immune sequencing clone quantification. TCRdb re-called the PCR reads with MiXCR, one entry per CDR3 protein. The sample consists of roughly 630,000 distinct CDR3 sequences, around 25% of them appearing once. The material sequenced was naive CD8+ T cells from blood, with Jurkat cell RNA spiked in. These receptor sequences come from a human donor in good health. Some libraries in this study had Jurkat cell RNA spiked in. Each CDR3 is given with its conserved first and last residue. D genes are given only for firm matches. Size is omitted from some rows. Given values are once, few, many or a class for expanded clones.

d_gene,v_gene,j_gene,abundance,CDR3aa,CDR3nt
TRBD2,TRBV20-1,TRBJ2-1,few,CSAPRAPGLASYSYNEQFF,TGCAGTGCTCCCCGAGCCCCGGGACTAGCGAGCTACTCCTACAATGAGCAGTTCTTC
NA,TRBV7-8,TRBJ2-1,many,CASSLWAQDNEQFF,TGTGCCAGCAGCTTGTGGGCCCAAGACAATGAGCAGTTCTTC
NA,TRBV29-1,TRBJ1-2,NA,CSVEEQPTYDNYGYTF,TGCAGCGTTGAAGAACAACCGACATACGATAACTATGGCTACACCTTC
TRBD1,TRBV5-1,TRBJ1-2,many,CASSLSPDRAEYGYTF,TGCGCCAGCAGCTTGTCCCCGGACAGGGCGGAGTATGGCTACACCTTC
NA,TRBV9,TRBJ2-2,few,CASSDPTLNTGELFF,TGTGCCAGCAGCGACCCCACTCTGAACACCGGGGAGCTGTTTTTT
TRBD2,TRBV3-1,TRBJ2-3,few,CASSQEGLGRTDTQYF,TGTGCCAGCAGCCAAGAGGGACTAGGAAGGACAGATACGCAGTATTTT
NA,TRBV20-1,TRBJ2-7,NA,CSASAARDSYEQYF,TGCAGTGCTAGCGCAGCCCGAGATTCCTACGAGCAGTACTTC
NA,TRBV7-9,TRBJ1-1,NA,CASSGDRRAFF,TGTGCCAGCAGCGGGGACCGGAGAGCTTTCTTT
TRBD2,TRBV3-1,TRBJ2-1,NA,CASSHELAGGLNEQFF,TGTGCCAGCAGCCACGAGCTAGCGGGAGGTCTAAATGAGCAGTTCTTC
NA,TRBV3-1,TRBJ2-2,NA,CASMPPQTNTGELFF,TGTGCCAGCATGCCGCCACAAACGAACACCGGGGAGCTGTTTTTT
TRBD1,TRBV6-6,TRBJ2-2,few,CASSTGQGRDGELFF,TGTGCCAGCAGCACGGGACAGGGGAGGGACGGGGAGCTGTTTTTT
NA,TRBV9,TRBJ2-3,few,CASSPGTSVSTDAQYF,TGTGCCAGCAGCCCCGGGACCTCCGTGAGCACAGATGCGCAGTATTTT
NA,TRBV5-3,TRBJ2-7,few,CASSLVGQPGEQYF,TGTGCCAGCAGCTTGGTAGGGCAGCCGGGGGAGCAGTACTTC
TRBD1,TRBV28,TRBJ1-4,NA,CASRPTGLSNEKLFF,TGTGCCAGCAGACCGACAGGGCTATCTAATGAAAAACTGTTTTTT
NA,TRBV7-2,TRBJ2-3,many,CASTPRQSSTDTQYF,TGTGCCAGCACCCCCCGACAGTCTAGCACAGATACGCAGTATTTT
TRBD2,TRBV20-1,TRBJ2-7,few,CSARGTSGMNIYYEQYF,TGCAGTGCTAGAGGGACTAGCGGGATGAATATCTACTACGAGCAGTACTTC
NA,TRBV4-3,TRBJ2-7,NA,CASSPSGRGHIYEQYF,TGCGCCAGCAGCCCCTCTGGCCGAGGCCATATCTACGAGCAGTACTTC
NA,TRBV4-1,TRBJ2-7,NA,CASSPEMTAYEQYF,TGCGCCAGCAGCCCGGAGATGACAGCCTACGAGCAGTACTTC
NA,TRBV7-2,TRBJ2-3,NA,CASSPGPVSWDTQYF,TGTGCCAGCAGCCCGGGACCAGTCTCTTGGGATACGCAGTATTTT
TRBD1,TRBV7-9,TRBJ1-4,NA,CASSQPDREREKLFF,TGTGCCAGCAGCCAACCAGACAGGGAACGAGAAAAACTGTTTTTT